What follows describes a single TCR beta chain. Its target is not known. This record comes from a study of cytomegalovirus exposure and HLA in healthy donors. The PCR used 60 Vbeta and 13 Jbeta primers. Measured with immunoSEQ multiplex PCR; TCRdb has only the in-frame clones, and not every one. This sample's table has around 36,000 clones. Germline V gene lookup returns CDR1 MDHEN and CDR2 SYDVKM. The CDR3 is 16 residues long. V was pared by 5 bases and J by 0 bases, with 10 bases of the junction left unmatched. Study-level results: Excluded: some indistinguishable V segments such as TRBV6-2 and TRBV6-3.

This rearrangement joins TRBV28 to TRBJ2-7, with 7 bases fitting TRBD2. Sequencing was performed on PBMCs. The source is a woman aged 30 to 39 in good health and CMV-seropositive. The DNA of the CDR3 is TGTGCCAGCAGTCCAGTCGGGAGGCTGAGCTCCTACGAGCAGTACTTC. It translates to CASSPVGRLSSYEQYF.